Following are 20 T cell receptor beta chains from one sample sequenced in a study of T-cell memory formation after mild COVID-19. TCRdb reanalysed the 5' RACE reads using MiXCR and keeps one entry per CDR3 protein. The sample has roughly 150,000 distinct CDR3 sequences, 11% to 15% seen once. The specimen sequenced was PBMCs or a T cell subset sorted from them (not recorded which). These receptors were obtained from an adult woman who had mild COVID-19 (a few samples of this study predate the infection). Cell type and time point are not known.

This clonotype was counted many times. This chain links TRBV6-4 with TRBJ2-2, with D unresolved. CDR3 length equals 12 residues. With 3 bases removed from V and 4 bases from J, the gap between germline ends came to 3 bases. Germline V gene lookup returns CDR1 MRHNA and CDR2 SNTAGT. The CDR3 is CASSEGTGELFF. The CDR3 nucleotides are TGTGCCAGCAGTGAGGGCACCGGGGAGCTGTTTTTT.

This clonotype was found many times. The CDR3 DNA reads as TGCGCCAGCAGCAACCGGGGGGGCCTGGAAGATACGCAGTATTTT. This translates into CASSNRGGLEDTQYF. The genes are TRBV4-1 and TRBJ2-3; 8 bases fit TRBD2. The V gene end was trimmed by 5 bases and the J gene end by 5 bases; junction bases not matched to a gene: 9. This CDR3 has 15 amino acids. The germline V gene encodes CDR1 MGHRA and CDR2 YSYEKL.

V and J are TRBV14 and TRBJ2-3; the D call may be TRBD1 or TRBD2 (6 bases each). This CDR3 spans 16 amino acids. The V end was cut by 3 bases, the J end by 4 bases, with 17 bases between. Germline CDR1 SGHDN, CDR2 FVKESK. DNA of the CDR3: TGTGCCAGCAGCCATTTTACCGGAGGGGGTCCAGATACGCAGTATTTT. Protein sequence: CASSHFTGGGPDTQYF.

This clonotype has a handful of counts. The genes are TRBV27 and TRBJ1-1; perhaps TRBD1 as D (6 bases). The CDR3 extends over 13 amino acids. With 5 bases removed from V and 1 base from J, the gap between germline ends came to 8 bases. Per the germline V gene, CDR1 is MNHEY and CDR2 is SMNVEV (reference sequence). The CDR3 DNA follows: TGTGCCAGCAGTGGAGGGGGGAACACTGAAGCTTTCTTT. This translates into CASSGGGNTEAFF.

J is TRBJ2-3 and V is TRBV5-1, with 11 nucleotides matching TRBD2. The trim removed 4 bases at V and 4 bases at J, leaving 8 bases unmatched. This CDR3 contains 16 residues. CDR1 is SGHRS and CDR2 is YFSETQ in the germline V gene. The CDR3 DNA follows: TGCGCCAGCAGCCCGATACTAGCGGGAGTAGCAGATACGCAGTATTTT. The encoded protein is CASSPILAGVADTQYF. The entire variable domain, with the rest obtained from reference TRBV5-1 and TRBJ2-3, is as follows: KAGVTQTPRYLIKTRGQQVTLSCSPISGHRSVSWYQQTPGQGLQFLFEYFSETQRNKGNFPGRFSGRQFSNSRSEMNVSTLELGDSALYLCASSPILAGVADTQYFGPGTRLTVL.

J is TRBJ2-3 and V is TRBV4-1; D uncertain. Trimming took off 5 bases at V and 3 bases at J, with 9 bases between the two ends. Germline V gene lookup returns CDR1 MGHRA and CDR2 YSYEKL. The CDR3 is 13 residues long. This chain's CDR3 is CASSASLTDTQYF. CDR3 nucleotide sequence: TGCGCCAGCAGCGCCAGCTTAACAGATACGCAGTATTTT.

The V and J genes are TRBV11-2 and TRBJ2-7, with 7 bases that match TRBD1. J gave up 6 bases and V 0 bases, and 2 bases lay outside the gene matches. This CDR3 contains 13 residues. The germline V gene has CDR1 SGHAT and CDR2 FQNNGV. DNA for the CDR3: TGTGCCAGCAGCTTAGAGACAGGGACCGAGCAGTACTTC. Encoded protein: CASSLETGTEQYF.

This clonotype has only a few counts. This sequence joins TRBV12-5 and TRBJ1-1; D is perhaps TRBD1 (6 bases). CDR3 length: 15 amino acids. Looked up from germline, CDR1 is LGHNT and CDR2 is FRNRAP. Trimming removed 2 bases at V and 0 bases at J, with 10 bases between. The CDR3 region is CASGLLDRMNTEAFF. In nucleotides, the CDR3 is TGTGCTAGTGGTTTGTTAGACAGGATGAACACTGAAGCTTTCTTT.

This clonotype was detected a few times. The V call is TRBV5-1, the J call TRBJ2-1; TRBD1 matches at 11 bases. Germline lookup yields CDR1 SGHRS and CDR2 YFSETQ. The CDR3 consists of 14 residues. V dropped 4 bases and J dropped 7; count of bases not matched to a gene: 4. The CDR3 is CASSPDRGQNEQFF. The CDR3 DNA reads as TGCGCCAGCAGCCCGGACAGGGGGCAGAATGAGCAGTTCTTC.

The V and J genes are TRBV29-1 and TRBJ2-3; no clear D. The V end lost 6 bases, the J end lost 1 base, and 14 bases lay between the germline ends. This CDR3 comprises 14 residues. CDR1 and CDR2 from the germline V gene are SQVTM and ANQGSEA. The CDR3 DNA reads as TGCAGCGTCCCCAATTGGATGGGCACAGATACGCAGTATTTT. As protein: CSVPNWMGTDTQYF.

The chain is built from TRBV24-1 and TRBJ2-2; tentative D call: TRBD2 (5 bases). The germline CDR1 and CDR2 sequences are KGHDR and SFDVKD. V gave up 4 bases and J gave up 0 bases, with 11 bases separating them. The CDR3 loop spans 16 amino acids. CDR3 region: CATSEFGLANTGELFF. In DNA form, the CDR3 reads TGTGCCACCAGTGAGTTCGGACTTGCGAACACCGGGGAGCTGTTTTTT.

The CDR3 coding sequence is TGTGCCAGCAGTTTAACGACCTCGCCTAATGAAAAACTGTTTTTT. It codes for CASSLTTSPNEKLFF. The chain uses TRBV27 and TRBJ1-4; D unresolved. This CDR3 is built from 15 residues. Per germline, CDR1 MNHEY and CDR2 SMNVEV (reference sequence). V was shortened by 2 bases and J by 3 bases, with 10 bases between the two germline ends.

DNA of the CDR3: TGTGCCAGCAGCCCCCTGGGCGGAGGCCGCCTCGAGCAGTACTTC. Translation gives CASSPLGGGRLEQYF. This sequence joins TRBV5-6 and TRBJ2-7; a weak D match, TRBD2 (5 bases). The CDR3 loop spans 15 amino acids. V lost 4 bases and J 6 bases, leaving 20 bases between the germline ends. Germline CDR1 reads SGHDT; CDR2 reads YYEEEE.

In its sample, this clonotype was seen a few times. CDR3 protein: CSAEGQVYYEQYF. The DNA of the CDR3 is TGCAGTGCTGAGGGACAGGTGTATTACGAGCAGTACTTC. The genes are TRBV20-1 and TRBJ2-7; 8 bases match TRBD1. The CDR3 covers 13 residues. CDR1 and CDR2 from the germline V gene are DFQATT and SNEGSKA (reference sequence). Trimming removed 5 bases from V and 4 bases from J; junction bases left unmatched: 7.

The chain is built from TRBV7-9 and TRBJ2-6; D possibly uses TRBD1 or TRBD2 (5 bases each). The germline CDR1 and CDR2 sequences are SEHNR and FQNEAQ (reference sequence). V was cut by 7 bases and J by 0 bases, with 13 bases left in between. The CDR3 has 16 amino acids. This CDR3 is CASTPPGLSGANVLTF. The CDR3, as DNA: TGTGCCAGCACCCCCCCGGGGCTCTCTGGGGCCAACGTCCTGACTTTC.

The chain is built from TRBV7-9 and TRBJ1-1, with no clear D. Trimming cost V 5 bases and J 0 bases, with 19 bases left between them. Germline lookup yields CDR1 SEHNR and CDR2 FQNEAQ (reference sequence). The CDR3 runs 17 residues. The chain's CDR3 is CASSIRSSQTMNTEAFF. The CDR3 DNA reads TGTGCCAGCAGCATTCGATCCTCTCAGACCATGAACACTGAAGCTTTCTTT.

This clonotype has more than one count but fewer than ten. This chain uses TRBV20-1 with TRBJ1-1; TRBD1 agrees at 8 bases. Trimming cost V 0 bases and J 3 bases; bases outside gene matches: 3. The CDR3 sequence is 14 residues long. CDR1 and CDR2 from the germline V gene are DFQATT and SNEGSKA (reference sequence). The CDR3 region is CSARDAGGHTEAFF. The CDR3 nucleotides are TGCAGTGCTAGAGATGCAGGGGGCCACACTGAAGCTTTCTTT.

The chain uses TRBV6-6 and TRBJ1-2; 8 nucleotides align to TRBD1. The CDR3 is made up of 15 amino acids. Germline-derived CDR1 and CDR2 are MNHNY and SVGAGI (reference sequence). V lost 2 bases to trimming and J lost 3 bases; unmatched junction nucleotides: 5. As DNA, the CDR3 is TGTGCCAGCAGTTACGTGGCAGGGGGCGACTATGGCTACACCTTC. The encoded protein is CASSYVAGGDYGYTF.

There are a few counts of this clonotype. This rearrangement joins TRBV6-2 or TRBV6-3 to TRBJ2-3; TRBD1 or TRBD2 may be the D gene (5 bases each). CDR1 and CDR2 from the germline V gene are MNHEY and SVGEGT. Trimming pared 8 bases from V and 5 bases from J, leaving 26 bases between. The CDR3 extends over 17 amino acids. The CDR3 DNA sequence: TGTGCCAGCGTTAGTCTACCCAGGGACGTCCTCAGAGATACGCAGTATTTT. This encodes CASVSLPRDVLRDTQYF.

The J gene is TRBJ2-7, the V gene TRBV20-1, with 8 bases that match TRBD2. The CDR3 length is 15 residues. The germline V gene encodes CDR1 DFQATT and CDR2 SNEGSKA (reference sequence). Germline trimming cut 1 base from V and 3 bases from J; bases unmatched to any gene: 8. Here the CDR3 DNA reads TGCAGTGCTAGAGGGGCTAGCGGGTTGGACTACGAGCAGTACTTC. This sequence encodes CSARGASGLDYEQYF.